This T cell receptor beta chain was recorded in a study of blood T cell repertoires in COVID-19. Study-wide context: Cohort 3 donors counted as recovered after two negative PCRs, clearance, or resolved symptoms.

Sequencing was performed with immunoSEQ multiplex PCR; in TCRdb, only in-frame clones are kept and a portion is missing. The sample consists of about 270,000 clones, more than 70% of them appearing once. Sequencing was done on a sample of PBMCs or T cells enriched from blood (not recorded which). The sequence derives from a woman aged 60-75 years in a cohort exposed to, infected with or recovered from COVID-19 (not recorded which).

In DNA, the CDR3 is TGTGCCAGCAGCTATTACAGGGGGGAGACCGGGGAGCTGTTTTTT. It translates to CASSYYRGETGELFF. V is TRBV7-2 and J is TRBJ2-2; 8 bases match TRBD1. CDR1 and CDR2 from the germline V gene are SGHTA and FQGNSA. The V gene end was trimmed by 4 bases and the J gene end by 5 bases; junction bases not matched to a gene: 6. The CDR3 contains 15 residues.